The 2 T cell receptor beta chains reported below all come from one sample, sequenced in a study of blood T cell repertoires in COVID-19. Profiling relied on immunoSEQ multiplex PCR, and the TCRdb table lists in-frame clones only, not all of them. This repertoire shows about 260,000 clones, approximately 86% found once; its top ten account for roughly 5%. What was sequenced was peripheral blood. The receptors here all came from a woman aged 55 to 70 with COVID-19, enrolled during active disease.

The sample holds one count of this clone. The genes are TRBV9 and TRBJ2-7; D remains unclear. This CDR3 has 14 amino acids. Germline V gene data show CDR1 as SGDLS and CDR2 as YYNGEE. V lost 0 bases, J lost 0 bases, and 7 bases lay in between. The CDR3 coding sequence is TGTGCCAGCAGCGTAGATCCTAGCTCCTACGAGCAGTACTTC. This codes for CASSVDPSSYEQYF.

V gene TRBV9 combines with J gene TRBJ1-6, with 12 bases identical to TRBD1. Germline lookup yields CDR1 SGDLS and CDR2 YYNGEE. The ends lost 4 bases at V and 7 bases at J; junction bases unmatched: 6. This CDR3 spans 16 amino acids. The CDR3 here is CASSPRDRGRNSPLHF. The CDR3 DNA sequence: TGTGCCAGCAGCCCTCGGGACAGGGGGCGGAATTCACCCCTCCACTTT. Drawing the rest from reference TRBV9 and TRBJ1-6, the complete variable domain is DSGVTQTPKHLITATGQRVTLRCSPRSGDLSVYWYQQSLDQGLQFLIQYYNGEERAKGNILERFSAQQFPDLHSELNLSSLELGDSALYFCASSPRDRGRNSPLHFGNGTRLTVT.